This T cell receptor (beta chain) appears in the sequencing data of a study of blood T cell repertoires in COVID-19. Overall study: Nucleic acid was either cDNA or gDNA, and it came from T cells, B-cell-depleted T cells, or PBMCs.

Repertoires were generated with immunoSEQ multiplex PCR, while TCRdb's copy carries only in-frame clones and drops some. The sample shows some 190,000 clones, 80% of them seen only once. Individuals drawn from 20 to 30 US areas were roughly 18 to 95 years old. Categorization into cohorts depended on clinical history that participants reported. Someone with COVID-19 had been met by exposed participants within 2 weeks before study entry. The length of the CDR3 is 13 residues. V lost 5 bases and J 8 bases, leaving 14 bases between the germline ends. Germline loops: CDR1 SGHTA, CDR2 FQGNSA. Sequenced: PBMCs or T cells enriched from blood (not recorded which). The chain employs TRBV7-2 and TRBJ2-3; D possibly corresponds to TRBD2 (5 bases). This TCR was sampled from a man aged 60-69 years who had been exposed to COVID-19. CDR3 DNA sequence: TGTGCCAGCAGCGATCGGGGTCGACTTACGCAGTATTTT. Its translation: CASSDRGRLTQYF.